This TCR beta chain comes out of a study of CD8+CD57+ T cells in acquired aplastic anemia. General study findings and limits: Shared by patients and controls, 25 to 30 CD8+ CDR3s were abundant in patients. Any difference that existed in CD8+ Simpson's diversity between patients and controls was not significant.

This clonotype showed up many times. Its specificity is not known. Genomic DNA was employed as the template in profiling TCR beta VDJ and CDR3. One entry per CDR3 protein results from TCRdb running MiXCR on the reads. The sample includes roughly 130,000 distinct CDR3 sequences, 48% of them seen just once. The TCR sequence derives from a human donor in good health, serving as a control. Sequencing used sorted CD4+, CD8+, or CD8+CD57+ T cells (not recorded which) from PBMCs.

CDR3 nucleotide sequence: TGCGCCAGCAGAAAGACAGGGGAAAACTATGGCTACACCTTC. Translated, it gives CASRKTGENYGYTF. The V and J genes are TRBV4-1 and TRBJ1-2; 8 bases agree with TRBD1. V shed 6 bases and J 2 bases; nucleotides not matched to a gene: 5. This CDR3 is 14 amino acids long. The V gene's germline CDR1 is MGHRA and CDR2 YSYEKL.